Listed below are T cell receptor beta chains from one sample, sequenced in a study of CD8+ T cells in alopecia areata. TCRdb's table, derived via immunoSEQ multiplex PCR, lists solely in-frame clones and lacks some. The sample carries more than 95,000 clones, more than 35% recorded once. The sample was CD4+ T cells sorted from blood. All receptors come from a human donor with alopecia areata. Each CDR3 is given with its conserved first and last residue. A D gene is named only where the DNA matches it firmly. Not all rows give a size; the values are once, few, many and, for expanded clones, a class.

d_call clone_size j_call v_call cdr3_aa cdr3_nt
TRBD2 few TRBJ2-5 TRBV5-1 CASSGGRGVQETQYF TGCGCCAGCAGCGGAGGTCGGGGGGTCCAAGAGACCCAGTACTTC
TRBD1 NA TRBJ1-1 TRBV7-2 CASTNRGMNTEAFF TGTGCCAGCACGAACAGGGGTATGAACACTGAAGCTTTCTTT
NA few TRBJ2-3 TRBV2 CASKVQGSTDTQYF TGTGCCAGCAAGGTTCAGGGTAGCACAGATACGCAGTATTTT
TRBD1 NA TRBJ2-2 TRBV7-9 CASSRGQRSTGELFF TGTGCCAGCAGCCGGGGACAGCGAAGCACCGGGGAGCTGTTTTTT
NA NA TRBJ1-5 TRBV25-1 CASGGFNDQPQHF TGTGCCAGCGGGGGCTTTAATGATCAGCCCCAGCATTTT
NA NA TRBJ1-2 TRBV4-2 CASSQDQGRGYTF TGTGCCAGCAGCCAAGATCAGGGGCGAGGCTACACCTTC
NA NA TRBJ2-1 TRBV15 CATSRDRDYNEQFF TGTGCCACCAGCAGAGACAGGGACTACAATGAGCAGTTCTTC
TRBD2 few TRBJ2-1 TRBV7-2 CASSLAIAGGGEQFF TGTGCCAGCAGCTTAGCCATAGCGGGGGGTGGTGAGCAGTTCTTC
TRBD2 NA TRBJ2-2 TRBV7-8 CASSTQNWGLAKTGELFF TGTGCCAGCAGCACCCAGAACTGGGGACTAGCGAAAACCGGGGAGCTGTTTTTT
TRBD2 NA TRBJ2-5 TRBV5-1 CASSQRGETQYF TGCGCCAGCAGCCAGCGGGGCGAGACCCAGTACTTC
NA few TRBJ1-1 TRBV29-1 CSVEGTVFGAFF TGCAGCGTTGAAGGCACGGTGTTCGGGGCTTTCTTT
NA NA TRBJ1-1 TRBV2 CASSLLVGLNTEAFF TGTGCCAGCAGTCTACTTGTGGGCCTGAACACTGAAGCTTTCTTT
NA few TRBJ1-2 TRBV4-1 CASSPRNSGPSRYGYTF TGCGCCAGCAGCCCCCGGAACTCAGGGCCTTCCCGGTATGGCTACACCTTC
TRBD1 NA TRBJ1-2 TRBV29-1 CSVDGGGGYTF TGCAGCGTTGATGGAGGGGGCGGCTACACCTTC
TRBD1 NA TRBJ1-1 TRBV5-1 CASSASTGEGEAFF TGCGCCAGCAGCGCAAGTACAGGGGAGGGTGAAGCTTTCTTT
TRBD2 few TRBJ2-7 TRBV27 CASNNGRSSYEQYF TGTGCCAGCAACAACGGGAGGAGCTCCTACGAGCAGTACTTC
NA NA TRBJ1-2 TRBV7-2 CASSLVGGYYGYTF TGTGCCAGCAGCTTAGTTGGAGGGTACTATGGCTACACCTTC
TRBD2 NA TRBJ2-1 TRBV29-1 CSVVRGSMSYNEQFF TGCAGCGTTGTTCGCGGGAGTATGTCCTACAATGAGCAGTTCTTC
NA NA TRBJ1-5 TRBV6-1 CASRKYSNQPQHF TGTGCCAGCAGAAAGTATAGCAATCAGCCCCAGCATTTT
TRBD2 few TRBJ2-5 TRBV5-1 CASSVGLGEETQYF TGCGCCAGCAGCGTGGGACTAGGAGAAGAGACCCAGTACTTC
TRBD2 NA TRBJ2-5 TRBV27 CASSLSPSTGGGETQYF TGTGCCAGCAGTTTATCCCCCTCTACGGGAGGCGGTGAGACCCAGTACTTC
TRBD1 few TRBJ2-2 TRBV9 CASSRTGYTGELFF TGTGCCAGCAGTCGGACAGGGTACACCGGGGAGCTGTTTTTT
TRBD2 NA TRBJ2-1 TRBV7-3 CASSSTSGVYNEQFF TGTGCCAGCAGCTCGACTAGCGGGGTTTACAATGAGCAGTTCTTC
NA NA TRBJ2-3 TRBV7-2 CASSFLSGPSQYF TGTGCCAGCAGCTTTTTGTCAGGGCCCTCGCAGTATTTT
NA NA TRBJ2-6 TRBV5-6 CASSGGLLPSGANVLTF TGTGCCAGCAGCGGGGGACTGCTCCCCTCTGGGGCCAACGTCCTGACTTTC
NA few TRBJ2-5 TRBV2 CASSGDTGQETQYF TGTGCCAGCAGTGGAGACACGGGACAAGAGACCCAGTACTTC
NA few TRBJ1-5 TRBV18 CASSPLVSNQPQHF TGTGCCAGCTCACCACTCGTCAGTAATCAGCCCCAGCATTTT
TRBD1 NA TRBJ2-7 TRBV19 CASSSPGQTFYEQYF TGTGCCAGTAGTTCACCGGGACAGACATTTTACGAGCAGTACTTC
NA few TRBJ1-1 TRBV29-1 CSVRDTANTEAFF TGCAGCGTGCGGGACACGGCCAACACTGAAGCTTTCTTT
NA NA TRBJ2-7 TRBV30 CAWSLPGPSYEQYF TGTGCCTGGAGTTTGCCAGGCCCCTCCTACGAGCAGTACTTC
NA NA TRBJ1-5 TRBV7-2 CASSLDVQGNQPQHF TGTGCCAGCAGCTTAGACGTACAGGGTAATCAGCCCCAGCATTTT
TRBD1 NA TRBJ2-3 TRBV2 CASTRDRGPDTQYF TGTGCCAGCACTCGGGACAGGGGGCCAGATACGCAGTATTTT
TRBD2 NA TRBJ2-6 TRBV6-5 CASIGGSGANVLTF TGTGCCAGCATCGGGGGGTCTGGGGCCAACGTCCTGACTTTC
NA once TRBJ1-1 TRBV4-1 CASSAGRLMNTEAFF TGCGCCAGCAGCGCAGGACGGCTCATGAACACTGAAGCTTTCTTT
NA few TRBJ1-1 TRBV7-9 CASSLWEDTEAFF TGTGCCAGCAGCCTTTGGGAGGACACTGAAGCTTTCTTT
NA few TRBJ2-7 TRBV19 CASSIGSNHEQYF TGTGCCAGTAGTATTGGGAGTAACCACGAGCAGTACTTC
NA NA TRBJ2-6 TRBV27 CASSGWGSSGANVLTF TGTGCCAGCAGTGGGTGGGGTAGCTCTGGGGCCAACGTCCTGACTTTC
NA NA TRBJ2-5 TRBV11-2 CASSLARSRGASLEETQYF TGTGCCAGCAGCTTAGCCCGGTCAAGGGGCGCCTCCTTGGAAGAGACCCAGTACTTC
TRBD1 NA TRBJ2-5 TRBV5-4 CASSRRDREETQYF TGTGCCAGCAGCCGACGGGACAGGGAAGAGACCCAGTACTTC
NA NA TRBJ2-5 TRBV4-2 CASSQDFPLRGKQETQYF TGTGCCAGCAGCCAAGATTTTCCCCTACGGGGGAAACAAGAGACCCAGTACTTC
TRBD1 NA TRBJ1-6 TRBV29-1 CSVRGTGNSPLHF TGCAGCGTCCGAGGGACAGGAAATTCACCCCTCCACTTT
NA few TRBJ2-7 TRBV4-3 CASSQDRRATEQYF TGCGCCAGCAGCCAAGATAGGAGGGCTACAGAGCAGTACTTC
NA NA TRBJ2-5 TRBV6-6 CASSHGGAQTQYF TGTGCCAGCAGCCACGGGGGCGCGCAGACCCAGTACTTC
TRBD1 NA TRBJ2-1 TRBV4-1 CASSHWGRDRVFDEQFF TGCGCCAGCAGCCATTGGGGGCGGGACAGGGTTTTCGATGAGCAGTTCTTC
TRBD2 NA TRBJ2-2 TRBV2 CASSELAGGTGELFF TGTGCCAGCAGTGAACTAGCGGGAGGCACCGGGGAGCTGTTTTTT
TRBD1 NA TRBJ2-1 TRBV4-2 CASSTRTGGNEQFF TGTGCCAGCAGCACCAGGACAGGGGGGAATGAGCAGTTCTTC
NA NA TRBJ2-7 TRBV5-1 CASSPADLPYEQYF TGCGCCAGCAGCCCCGCGGACTTGCCCTACGAGCAGTACTTC
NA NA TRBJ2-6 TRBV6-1 CASLKLSTGANVLTF TGTGCCAGCCTAAAGTTGTCGACTGGGGCCAACGTCCTGACTTTC
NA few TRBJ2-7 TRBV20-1 CSVSGDGEQYF TGCAGTGTCTCGGGAGACGGGGAGCAGTACTTC
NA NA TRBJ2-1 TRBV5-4 CASSLPPTEYNEQFF TGTGCCAGCAGCTTGCCCCCAACAGAATACAATGAGCAGTTCTTC
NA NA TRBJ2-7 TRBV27 CASSLSGPYEQYF TGTGCCAGCAGTTTATCGGGTCCCTACGAGCAGTACTTC
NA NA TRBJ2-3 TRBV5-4 CASSLAGDTDTQYF TGTGCCAGCAGCTTGGCGGGAGACACAGATACGCAGTATTTT
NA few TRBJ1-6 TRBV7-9 CASSPQATGNSPLHF TGTGCCAGCAGCCCACAGGCGACCGGGAATTCACCCCTCCACTTT
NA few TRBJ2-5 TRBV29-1 CSVVGADQETQYF TGCAGCGTTGTGGGTGCGGACCAAGAGACCCAGTACTTC
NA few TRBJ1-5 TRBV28 CASTISSSGADNQPQHF TGTGCCAGCACCATAAGCAGCTCGGGGGCTGACAATCAGCCCCAGCATTTT